Listed below are T cell receptor beta chains from one sample, sequenced in a study of a mutant IDH1 vaccine in newly diagnosed glioma. The assay was immunoSEQ multiplex PCR, and TCRdb's table has in-frame clones only and misses some. This sample yields approximately 30,000 clones, of which roughly 80% are seen a single time; about a sixth belongs to the top ten. These receptors have no known antigen. Sequences were derived from PBMCs, sampled from a glioma patient whose treatment included an IDH1 peptide vaccine. These receptors were collected from a woman aged 25 to 39 with glioma. Both conserved end residues are part of each CDR3. D genes are given only for firm matches. Rows give clone size only sometimes, using once, few, many, or a class for an expanded clone.

v_gene	d_gene	j_gene	abundance	CDR3aa	CDR3nt
TRBV18	NA	TRBJ2-3	NA	CASSPGTAGADTQYF	TGTGCCAGCTCACCCGGGACGGCCGGAGCAGATACGCAGTATTTT
TRBV6-1	NA	TRBJ1-1	NA	CASSEVGGLGTEAFF	TGTGCCAGCAGTGAAGTTGGGGGTTTGGGGACTGAAGCTTTCTTT
TRBV4-2	TRBD2	TRBJ2-5	NA	CASSHGTSGGAGETQYF	TGTGCCAGCAGCCATGGGACTAGCGGGGGGGCAGGGGAGACCCAGTACTTC
TRBV9	NA	TRBJ1-4	NA	CASSVAGVGEKLFF	TGTGCCAGCAGCGTAGCAGGAGTGGGAGAAAAACTGTTTTTT
TRBV4-1	TRBD1	TRBJ2-7	NA	CASSQEETGHEQYF	TGCGCCAGCAGCCAAGAGGAGACAGGGCACGAGCAGTACTTC
TRBV7-2	TRBD2	TRBJ2-3	medium-sized	CASSTSSSGGEDTQYF	TGTGCCAGCAGCACAAGTTCAAGCGGGGGAGAGGATACGCAGTATTTT
TRBV4-3	TRBD2	TRBJ2-3	once	CASSQEKGLAGDTQYF	TGCGCCAGCAGCCAAGAAAAGGGACTAGCGGGAGATACGCAGTATTTT
TRBV20-1	TRBD1	TRBJ1-1	NA	CSAFTGGRAFF	TGCAGTGCTTTTACAGGGGGCCGAGCTTTCTTT
TRBV7-9	TRBD1	TRBJ2-3	NA	CASSPSTGEVTDTQYF	TGTGCCAGCAGCCCCTCGACAGGGGAGGTCACAGATACGCAGTATTTT
TRBV6-5	NA	TRBJ2-2	NA	CASSWSTGELFF	TGTGCCAGCAGTTGGTCCACCGGGGAGCTGTTTTTT
TRBV10-3	NA	TRBJ1-5	few	CAISESGDGNQPQHF	TGTGCCATCAGTGAGTCGGGAGATGGCAATCAGCCCCAGCATTTT
TRBV6-5	NA	TRBJ1-2	NA	CASSYSASYFYGYTF	TGTGCCAGCAGTTACTCGGCCAGTTACTTTTATGGCTACACCTTC
TRBV7-8	NA	TRBJ2-7	once	CASSSAGASLFSFSYEQYF	TGTGCCAGCAGCTCCGCCGGGGCCTCACTCTTCAGCTTCTCCTACGAGCAGTACTTC
TRBV29-1	NA	TRBJ1-4	once	CSVNQGTNEKLFF	TGCAGCGTGAATCAGGGAACTAATGAAAAACTGTTTTTT
TRBV9	TRBD1	TRBJ1-5	NA	CASTPGSGQGQPQHF	TGTGCCAGCACCCCGGGGTCGGGACAGGGGCAGCCCCAGCATTTT
TRBV2	NA	TRBJ2-5	NA	CASLQARETQYF	TGTGCCAGCTTGCAGGCTCGAGAGACCCAGTACTTC
TRBV7-9	NA	TRBJ2-5	NA	CASSLASTETQYF	TGTGCCAGCAGCTTAGCAAGTACTGAGACCCAGTACTTC
TRBV19	NA	TRBJ2-3	NA	CASSIVASPTDTQYF	TGTGCCAGTAGTATCGTAGCCTCACCCACAGATACGCAGTATTTT
TRBV6-5	NA	TRBJ1-1	NA	CASSYLDRPTEAFF	TGTGCCAGCAGTTACCTCGACAGGCCCACTGAAGCTTTCTTT
TRBV5-1	TRBD1	TRBJ1-4	NA	CASSPDRATSGEKLFF	TGCGCCAGCAGCCCGGACAGGGCAACATCGGGGGAAAAACTGTTTTTT
TRBV9	TRBD1	TRBJ2-2	NA	CASHDRVGSNTGELFF	TGTGCCAGCCACGACAGGGTTGGATCGAACACCGGGGAGCTGTTTTTT
TRBV29-1	NA	TRBJ1-2	few	CSVPDTWTF	TGCAGCGTTCCGGACACATGGACCTTC
TRBV9	NA	TRBJ1-1	NA	CASSVGPTNTEAFF	TGTGCCAGCAGCGTAGGACCCACGAACACTGAAGCTTTCTTT
TRBV5-6	NA	TRBJ2-7	NA	CASSLPGGYEQYF	TGTGCCAGCAGCTTGCCCGGGGGCTACGAGCAGTACTTC
TRBV9	NA	TRBJ1-1	NA	CASSPTGDPNTEAFF	TGTGCCAGCAGCCCTACGGGCGACCCGAACACTGAAGCTTTCTTT
TRBV18	TRBD1	TRBJ1-2	NA	CASSPPGGYGYTF	TGTGCCAGCTCACCCCCAGGGGGCTATGGCTACACCTTC
TRBV6-5	NA	TRBJ1-4	NA	CASSTEKFF	TGTGCCAGCAGCACAGAGAAGTTTTTT
TRBV6-1	NA	TRBJ2-5	NA	CAVRGGGTQYF	TGTGCCGTCAGGGGTGGGGGGACCCAGTACTTC
TRBV7-9	NA	TRBJ1-4	NA	CASSLGTANEKLFF	TGTGCCAGCAGCCTCGGGACGGCGAATGAAAAACTGTTTTTT
TRBV5-1	NA	TRBJ2-2	NA	CASSLAGGLAGELFF	TGCGCCAGCAGCTTGGCCGGTGGGTTAGCCGGGGAGCTGTTTTTT
TRBV27	TRBD2	TRBJ2-7	NA	CASSSVSAGGIYEQYF	TGTGCCAGCAGTAGCGTGAGTGCGGGGGGAATTTACGAGCAGTACTTC
TRBV30	NA	TRBJ2-7	once	CAWSVLGSSYEQYF	TGTGCCTGGAGTGTACTGGGTTCCTCCTACGAGCAGTACTTC
TRBV2	TRBD1	TRBJ1-5	medium-sized	CASSDNRGGDQPQHF	TGTGCCAGCAGCGACAACAGGGGCGGGGATCAGCCCCAGCATTTT
TRBV30	TRBD1	TRBJ1-2	NA	CAWTGGDYGYTF	TGTGCCTGGACAGGGGGCGACTATGGCTACACCTTC
TRBV5-5	NA	TRBJ1-5	NA	CASSFRAGERQPQHF	TGTGCCAGCAGCTTCCGGGCAGGGGAGCGTCAGCCCCAGCATTTT
TRBV30	NA	TRBJ2-7	once	CAWSGGTGSLTEYF	TGTGCCTGGAGTGGGGGGACTGGTAGTCTTACGGAGTACTTC
TRBV4-3	NA	TRBJ2-7	NA	CASSQGWGSAYEQYF	TGCGCCAGCAGCCAAGGTTGGGGGTCGGCCTACGAGCAGTACTTC
TRBV6-1	NA	TRBJ2-1	NA	CASSQPTVYNEQFF	TGTGCCAGCAGTCAACCGACAGTCTACAATGAGCAGTTCTTC
TRBV7-8	TRBD2	TRBJ2-7	NA	CASSLGLAGEAYEQYF	TGTGCCAGCAGCTTAGGCCTAGCGGGGGAAGCCTACGAGCAGTACTTC
TRBV5-1	NA	TRBJ1-1	NA	CASSARAGTEAFF	TGCGCCAGCAGCGCCAGGGCGGGCACTGAAGCTTTCTTT
TRBV29-1	NA	TRBJ2-7	NA	CSVGGPSGYEQYF	TGCAGCGTCGGAGGACCGAGTGGATACGAGCAGTACTTC
TRBV27	NA	TRBJ1-5	NA	CASRKTGFNQPQHF	TGTGCCAGCAGGAAGACAGGTTTCAATCAGCCCCAGCATTTT
TRBV29-1	NA	TRBJ2-5	once	CSVGQNQETQYF	TGCAGCGTCGGGCAAAACCAAGAGACCCAGTACTTC
TRBV5-1	NA	TRBJ1-4	NA	CASRIGGGDEKLFF	TGCGCCAGCAGAATTGGGGGGGGAGATGAAAAACTGTTTTTT
TRBV5-1	NA	TRBJ2-3	NA	CASSLIPDSTDTQYF	TGCGCCAGCAGCTTAATACCCGATAGCACAGATACGCAGTATTTT
TRBV5-4	NA	TRBJ1-2	NA	CASSHTSPLPDGYTF	TGTGCCAGCAGTCATACATCCCCGCTACCGGACGGCTACACCTTC
TRBV7-2	TRBD2	TRBJ2-3	NA	CASSLVGTSVRTDTQYF	TGTGCCAGCAGCTTAGTGGGGACTAGCGTCCGCACAGATACGCAGTATTTT
TRBV5-6	NA	TRBJ2-5	NA	CASSGTSGAQETQYF	TGTGCCAGCAGCGGGACGTCAGGGGCCCAAGAGACCCAGTACTTC
TRBV6-5	NA	TRBJ2-1	NA	CASSYSEGASYNEQFF	TGTGCCAGCAGTTACTCGGAGGGGGCCTCCTACAATGAGCAGTTCTTC
TRBV4-1	TRBD2	TRBJ2-3	once	CASSPTSGAADTQYF	TGCGCCAGCAGCCCGACTAGCGGGGCTGCAGATACGCAGTATTTT
TRBV11-2	TRBD1	TRBJ1-2	NA	CASSLGTGTLYGYTF	TGTGCCAGCAGCTTAGGGACAGGGACTCTCTATGGCTACACCTTC
TRBV6-6	TRBD1	TRBJ2-2	NA	CASSRQGGNTGELFF	TGTGCCAGCAGTCGACAGGGGGGTAACACCGGGGAGCTGTTTTTT
TRBV6-1	NA	TRBJ1-1	NA	CASTWGGNTEAFF	TGTGCCAGCACCTGGGGGGGAAATACTGAAGCTTTCTTT
TRBV10-3	TRBD2	TRBJ2-2	NA	CATTNTVLAGGLNTGELFF	TGTGCCACTACAAATACAGTACTGGCGGGGGGCTTGAACACCGGGGAGCTGTTTTTT